Shown below are 15 T cell receptor beta chains from a single sample sequenced in a study of cytotoxic CD8 clonotypes in ibrutinib-treated CLL. Clones were read by immunoSEQ multiplex PCR, and TCRdb kept only the in-frame ones, dropping some. The sample holds about 140,000 clones, 91% seen once. The source material was PBMCs, sampled after 12 months of ibrutinib treatment. The receptors shown here come from a human donor with chronic lymphocytic leukemia.

The genes are TRBV13 and TRBJ2-7, with D perhaps matching TRBD2 (5 bases). This CDR3 spans 14 amino acids. Germline V gene sequence: CDR1 PRHDT, CDR2 FYEKMQ (reference sequence). Trimming removed 0 bases from V and 6 bases from J, with 12 bases in between. The CDR3 region is CASSLGGRTIEQYF. CDR3 sequence (DNA): TGTGCCAGCAGCTTAGGAGGGAGAACTATCGAGCAGTACTTC.

This chain connects TRBV6-6 to TRBJ2-5; D is uncertain. The V end was cut by 4 bases, the J end by 4 bases, with 4 bases between. Germline CDR1 is MNHNY and CDR2 is SVGAGI (reference sequence). The CDR3 is 11 amino acids. The CDR3 is CASSSGETQYF. The CDR3 DNA is TGTGCCAGCAGTTCCGGAGAGACCCAGTACTTC.

The gene calls are TRBV5-1 and TRBJ2-1; unclear D gene. The CDR3 has 15 residues. Germline lookup yields CDR1 SGHRS and CDR2 YFSETQ. Trimming took off 0 bases at V and 4 bases at J, with 11 bases between the two ends. CDR3 region: CASSLDLGQYNEQFF. As DNA, the CDR3 is TGCGCCAGCAGCTTGGATTTGGGCCAATACAATGAGCAGTTCTTC.

The sample holds one count of this clone. The same CDR3 arises from other DNA sequences in this sample as well. The V gene is TRBV19, the J gene TRBJ2-3; 7 bases match TRBD1. Unmatched junction bases numbered 2, after V lost 3 bases and J lost 2 bases. CDR1 is LNHDA, CDR2 SQIVND, per germline (reference sequence). The CDR3 has 14 residues. The CDR3 loop is CASSIRGSTDTQYF. The DNA of the CDR3 is TGTGCCAGTAGTATCAGGGGGTCCACAGATACGCAGTATTTT.

V usage is TRBV7-2 and J usage is TRBJ1-2, with a tentative D call TRBD1 (5 bases). The germline V gene encodes CDR1 SGHTA and CDR2 FQGNSA. The CDR3 covers 14 residues. The germline V and J ends were trimmed by 5 bases and 1 base, with 11 bases remaining between them. In DNA, the CDR3 is TGTGCCAGCAGCCCACACAGGCTTAACTATGGCTACACCTTC. This sequence encodes CASSPHRLNYGYTF.

The chain is built from TRBV27 and TRBJ1-1; no clear D gene. The CDR3 sequence is 14 residues long. The germline V gene encodes CDR1 MNHEY and CDR2 SMNVEV (reference sequence). Trimming shortened V by 5 bases and J by 5 bases, and 15 bases separated the two germline ends. The DNA for the CDR3 is TGTGCCAGCAGTACCTCTAGGGTTATAACTGAAGCTTTCTTT. Amino acids: CASSTSRVITEAFF.

This rearrangement joins TRBV5-1 to TRBJ1-4; D gene uncertain. The V gene's germline CDR1 is SGHRS and CDR2 YFSETQ. The CDR3 spans 15 residues. The V end lost 1 base, the J end lost 3 bases, and 10 bases lay between the germline ends. The CDR3 DNA reads as TGCGCCAGCAGCTTGAGTAAGGGATCTAATGAAAAACTGTTTTTT. Translated: CASSLSKGSNEKLFF.

V gene TRBV18 combines with J gene TRBJ2-7; TRBD2 matches at 10 bases. V lost 3 bases, J lost 2 bases, and 4 bases stayed unmatched. Germline V gene lookup returns CDR1 KGHSH and CDR2 LQKENI. This CDR3 spans 15 amino acids. The CDR3 nucleotides read TGTGCCAGCTCACCCCCTAGCGGGGGAACCTACGAGCAGTACTTC. Translated: CASSPPSGGTYEQYF.

The chain has TRBV5-8 and TRBJ2-1; D is perhaps TRBD1 (6 bases). CDR1 and CDR2 from the germline V gene are SGHTS and YDEGEE. V lost 3 bases to trimming and J lost 8 bases, with 18 bases between them. The CDR3 is made up of 15 amino acids. As DNA, the CDR3 is TGTGCCAGCAGCTCCCAGGGGTTCCCCATCGATGAGCAGTTCTTC. Its translation: CASSSQGFPIDEQFF.

The chain employs TRBV6-6 and TRBJ2-3; D possibly corresponds to TRBD1 (6 bases). Germline V CDR1 and CDR2: MNHNY, SVGAGI (reference sequence). The length of the CDR3 is 15 residues. The V end was cut by 2 bases, the J end by 1 base, with 10 bases between. Here the CDR3 DNA reads TGTGCCAGCAGTTACCTAGGACAGCGCACAGATACGCAGTATTTT. Encoded protein: CASSYLGQRTDTQYF.

The rearrangement links TRBV4-2 to TRBJ2-1, with TRBD1 matching 9 bases. V lost 3 bases and J lost 7; bases outside the gene matches: 13. CDR1 LGHNA and CDR2 YNFKEQ come from the germline V gene. The CDR3 contains 17 residues. The CDR3, as DNA: TGTGCCAGCAGCCAGTATCCGGGACAGGGTTTGATTAATGAGCAGTTCTTC. This translates into CASSQYPGQGLINEQFF.

V and J are TRBV5-1 and TRBJ2-7; 9 bases line up with TRBD2. V trimming: 5 bases; J trimming: 2 bases; junction bases outside the gene matches: 8. Germline V lookup: CDR1 SGHRS, CDR2 YFSETQ. This CDR3 is built from 15 residues. CDR3 DNA sequence: TGCGCCAGCAGTCCAAGTAGCGGGAGCCCCTACGAGCAGTACTTC. It is translated as CASSPSSGSPYEQYF.

This clone was recorded only once. The rearrangement joins TRBV7-3 to TRBJ2-1; TRBD2 matches 16 bases. The CDR3 totals 19 residues. V dropped 5 bases and J dropped 3; count of bases not matched to a gene: 10. CDR1 is SGHTA, CDR2 FQGTGA, per germline. CDR3 DNA sequence: TGTGCCAGCAGCCCGGGGACTAGCGGGAGGGCCTTATACTACAATGAGCAGTTCTTC. Residues: CASSPGTSGRALYYNEQFF.

The CDR3 coding sequence is TGCAGCGCTGGGACAGAAGAGACCCAGTACTTC. Amino acid sequence: CSAGTEETQYF. This chain uses TRBV29-1 with TRBJ2-5; 7 bases fit TRBD1. V trimming: 7 bases; J trimming: 3 bases; junction bases outside the gene matches: 2. Germline-derived CDR1 and CDR2 are SQVTM and ANQGSEA. The CDR3 is 11 residues long.

The V and J genes are TRBV19 and TRBJ2-2; 7 nucleotides match TRBD1. With V trimmed by 4 bases and J by 4 bases, 3 bases remained unmatched. CDR1 and CDR2 from the germline V gene are LNHDA and SQIVND (reference sequence). The CDR3 covers 14 residues. Here the CDR3 DNA reads TGTGCCAGTAGTAGACAGGGTACCACCGGGGAGCTGTTTTTT. It specifies CASSRQGTTGELFF. The whole variable domain, filled in from reference TRBV19 and TRBJ2-2, reads DGGITQSPKYLFRKEGQNVTLSCEQNLNHDAMYWYRQDPGQGLRLIYYSQIVNDFQKGDIAEGYSVSREKKESFPLTVTSAQKNPTAFYLCASSRQGTTGELFFGEGSRLTVL.